The clone carrying this T cell receptor (beta chain) was picked up one time. The target antigen is unknown. The data belong to a study of early T cells in non-severe SARS-CoV-2 infection. Looking at the study overall: Bulk RNA from unsorted whole blood was sequenced; chains were unpaired.

Germline V lookup: CDR1 MDHEN, CDR2 SYDVKM. The CDR3 covers 13 residues. V was clipped by 4 bases and J by 0 bases, with 7 bases between them. Each single cDNA molecule received a unique molecular identifier. TCRdb fed the 5' RACE reads into MiXCR, producing one record per CDR3 protein. The sample has approximately 66,000 distinct CDR3 sequences, under 15% seen once. Overall study findings and caveats: Matching against VDJdb likely underestimated virus-specific expansions, favoring anti-spike CD8.

Sequencing was performed on whole blood. The clonotype comes from an adult who was a healthcare worker with PCR-confirmed SARS-CoV-2 infection or an uninfected control (not recorded which). The chain couples TRBV28 to TRBJ2-7; possible D gene TRBD1, 6 bases. CDR3 nucleotides: TGTGCCAGCAGTTACAGGGCCTCCTACGAGCAGTACTTC. Translated, it gives CASSYRASYEQYF.